These T cell receptor beta chains were read from a single sample in a study of T-cell reconstitution after alpha-beta-depleted transplantation in children. TCRdb reprocessed the PCR reads with MiXCR, giving one entry per CDR3 protein. Of about 240,000 distinct CDR3 sequences listed, roughly 23% are singletons. The sequenced sample was PBMCs, obtained before TCRalphabeta/CD19-depleted stem cell transplant. Receptors were obtained from a girl aged 2-10 years with Fanconi anemia, due to receive a stem cell transplant. Each CDR3 is given with its conserved first and last residue. The D gene is left open where the match is weak. Not all rows give a size; the values are once, few, many and, for expanded clones, a class.

TRBJ1-1,TRBD1,many,TRBV20-1,CSATRDSHTEAFF,TGCAGTGCTACCCGGGACAGTCACACTGAAGCTTTCTTT
TRBJ2-1,-,many,TRBV10-3,CAISDGIEMNEQFF,TGTGCCATCAGTGATGGTATAGAAATGAATGAGCAGTTCTTC
TRBJ1-1,TRBD1,many,TRBV29-1,CSWGRQGGTEAFF,TGCAGCTGGGGTAGACAGGGGGGGACTGAAGCTTTCTTT
TRBJ1-2,-,few,TRBV29-1,CSDRDGYTF,TGCAGCGATAGGGATGGCTACACCTTC
TRBJ2-5,-,-,TRBV12-3/TRBV12-4,CASGHSDLVEETQYF,TGTGCCAGCGGCCACTCTGACCTAGTGGAAGAGACCCAGTACTTC
TRBJ1-1,TRBD1,few,TRBV6-2/TRBV6-3,CASSFSRDRNTEAFF,TGTGCCAGCAGTTTCTCCCGGGACAGGAACACTGAAGCTTTCTTT
TRBJ2-7,-,few,TRBV20-1,CSANGGAQMPEQYF,TGCAGTGCTAATGGGGGGGCGCAAATGCCCGAGCAGTACTTC
TRBJ2-5,-,-,TRBV20-1,CSASWPETQYF,TGCAGTGCTAGCTGGCCGGAGACCCAGTACTTC
TRBJ2-5,-,-,TRBV11-2,CASSTPRGPGTQYF,TGTGCCAGCAGCACACCCCGGGGGCCTGGGACCCAGTACTTC
TRBJ2-1,-,-,TRBV29-1,CSGDQLLSSYNEQFF,TGCAGCGGCGACCAACTCCTCAGCTCCTACAATGAGCAGTTCTTC
TRBJ2-2,TRBD2,-,TRBV6-1,CASSEYWASGSGNTGELFF,TGTGCCAGCAGTGAATATTGGGCTAGCGGGAGTGGGAACACCGGGGAGCTGTTTTTT
TRBJ2-7,TRBD2,-,TRBV20-1,CSARTAGAYEQYF,TGCAGTGCTAGAACAGCGGGGGCATACGAGCAGTACTTC
TRBJ2-2,-,-,TRBV10-3,CAIAWGIDTGELFF,TGTGCCATCGCTTGGGGGATTGACACCGGGGAGCTGTTTTTT
TRBJ2-7,-,-,TRBV7-7,CASSLGEDSSYEQYF,TGTGCCAGCAGCTTAGGTGAGGACAGTTCCTACGAGCAGTACTTC
TRBJ2-1,-,-,TRBV7-9,CASSYTGNEQFF,TGTGCCAGCAGCTACACAGGTAATGAGCAGTTCTTC
TRBJ2-1,TRBD2,-,TRBV29-1,CSVEDYITSGGAFAYNEQFF,TGCAGCGTTGAAGATTATATCACCAGCGGGGGGGCCTTCGCCTACAATGAGCAGTTCTTC
TRBJ2-2,TRBD1,-,TRBV25-1,CASSEFDRDTGELFF,TGTGCCAGCAGTGAATTTGACAGGGACACCGGGGAGCTGTTTTTT
TRBJ2-3,-,-,TRBV29-1,CSVEARHTDTQYF,TGCAGCGTTGAAGCACGACACACAGATACGCAGTATTTT
TRBJ2-5,TRBD1,-,TRBV28,CASTRGNQETQYF,TGTGCCAGCACCAGGGGGAACCAAGAGACCCAGTACTTC
TRBJ2-3,-,few,TRBV25-1,CASSDRTGATDTQYF,TGTGCCAGCAGTGATAGAACGGGGGCCACAGATACGCAGTATTTT
TRBJ2-1,-,few,TRBV29-1,CSAHFGGISYNEQFF,TGCAGCGCTCATTTTGGGGGGATATCCTACAATGAGCAGTTCTTC
TRBJ2-1,-,many,TRBV29-1,CSVVGIYNEQFF,TGCAGCGTTGTAGGGATCTACAATGAGCAGTTCTTC
TRBJ2-2,-,many,TRBV6-5,CASSHTGELFF,TGTGCCAGCAGCCACACCGGGGAGCTGTTTTTT
TRBJ2-1,TRBD2,many,TRBV10-3,CAISEAGGYNEQFF,TGTGCCATCAGTGAGGCGGGGGGTTACAATGAGCAGTTCTTC
TRBJ2-1,-,many,TRBV7-6,CASRSKQWSSYNEQFF,TGTGCCAGCAGATCCAAACAGTGGAGCTCCTACAATGAGCAGTTCTTC
TRBJ2-5,-,-,TRBV10-3,CAIRDSQETQYF,TGTGCCATCAGGGACAGTCAAGAGACCCAGTACTTC
TRBJ2-7,-,many,TRBV10-1,CATTPYEQYF,TGCGCCACTACGCCTTACGAGCAGTACTTC
TRBJ2-1,-,-,TRBV7-2,CASSLVVDSYNEQFF,TGTGCCAGCAGCTTAGTGGTAGACTCCTACAATGAGCAGTTCTTC
TRBJ2-7,-,many,TRBV29-1,CSAGSFHPYEQYF,TGCAGCGCTGGGTCGTTCCACCCCTACGAGCAGTACTTC
TRBJ1-2,-,many,TRBV29-1,CSVLGGIWGYTF,TGCAGCGTCCTTGGAGGAATTTGGGGCTACACCTTC
TRBJ2-1,-,-,TRBV11-2,CASSFGGFTQGVYNEQFF,TGTGCCAGCAGCTTCGGGGGGTTTACACAGGGGGTTTACAATGAGCAGTTCTTC
TRBJ2-7,-,-,TRBV20-1,CSARDSGLSVYEQYF,TGCAGTGCTAGAGATTCGGGTCTTTCGGTCTACGAGCAGTACTTC
TRBJ2-1,-,-,TRBV18,CASSLRSLAGFEQFF,TGTGCCAGCTCACTACGGTCTCTAGCAGGCTTTGAGCAGTTCTTC
TRBJ2-3,-,once,TRBV12-3/TRBV12-4,CASSLSVRTDTQYF,TGTGCCAGCAGTTTGAGCGTGCGCACAGATACGCAGTATTTT
TRBJ2-7,-,many,TRBV20-1,CSAGGHSYEQYF,TGCAGTGCTGGAGGTCACTCCTACGAGCAGTACTTC
TRBJ1-5,-,-,TRBV4-1,CASSQDPYQPQHF,TGCGCCAGCAGCCAAGATCCCTATCAGCCCCAGCATTTT
TRBJ2-7,TRBD1,-,TRBV29-1,CSVGTGNRGEQYF,TGCAGCGTCGGGACAGGGAACAGGGGCGAGCAGTACTTC
TRBJ1-3,-,-,TRBV4-2,CASSQDRNTIYF,TGTGCCAGCAGCCAAGATAGAAACACCATATATTTT
TRBJ1-1,-,-,TRBV24-1,CATSDSGGLNTEAFF,TGTGCCACCAGTGATTCTGGGGGTTTGAACACTGAAGCTTTCTTT
TRBJ2-1,TRBD2,many,TRBV20-1,CSVLAGSSYNEQFF,TGCAGTGTACTAGCGGGAAGCTCCTACAATGAGCAGTTCTTC
TRBJ2-3,-,many,TRBV7-9,CASSLAGSSTDTQYF,TGTGCCAGCAGCTTAGCAGGGAGTAGCACAGATACGCAGTATTTT
TRBJ2-7,-,many,TRBV20-1,CSARQGPGEQYF,TGCAGTGCTAGACAGGGGCCAGGCGAGCAGTACTTC
TRBJ2-1,TRBD2,-,TRBV28,CASIGTSGYNEQFF,TGTGCCAGCATCGGGACTAGCGGTTACAATGAGCAGTTCTTC
TRBJ2-7,-,-,TRBV7-6,CASSMGGLGPYEQYF,TGTGCCAGCAGCATGGGGGGGCTGGGCCCGTACGAGCAGTACTTC
TRBJ1-1,-,few,TRBV20-1,CSARVQRVNTEAFF,TGCAGTGCTAGGGTGCAGCGGGTGAACACTGAAGCTTTCTTT
TRBJ2-1,-,many,TRBV15,CATSRGGREGSNEQFF,TGTGCCACCAGCAGAGGAGGCAGGGAAGGCTCCAATGAGCAGTTCTTC
TRBJ1-6,-,many,TRBV12-3/TRBV12-4,CASSRGTWGSPLHF,TGTGCCAGCAGCCGAGGGACATGGGGCTCACCCCTCCACTTT
TRBJ2-7,TRBD1,many,TRBV12-3/TRBV12-4,CASSFGTGGAYYYEQYF,TGTGCCAGCAGTTTCGGGACAGGGGGCGCGTACTACTACGAGCAGTACTTC
TRBJ2-1,-,-,TRBV5-6,CASSATLGSEQFF,TGTGCCAGCAGCGCGACATTAGGGAGTGAGCAGTTCTTC
TRBJ2-1,TRBD2,-,TRBV29-1,CSVGAGGLLSYNEQFF,TGCAGCGTTGGCGCGGGAGGGCTTCTCTCCTACAATGAGCAGTTCTTC
TRBJ1-5,TRBD1,few,TRBV7-2,CASSLRQGSQPQHF,TGTGCCAGCAGCTTAAGACAGGGGAGTCAGCCCCAGCATTTT
TRBJ2-3,-,many,TRBV20-1,CSARVGLTDTQYF,TGCAGTGCTAGAGTTGGCCTCACAGATACGCAGTATTTT
TRBJ1-3,-,many,TRBV7-9,CASSSEVPGRVAHRANTIYF,TGTGCCAGCAGCTCCGAGGTTCCGGGACGGGTTGCCCACCGGGCAAACACCATATATTTT
TRBJ2-1,-,many,TRBV20-1,CSASGGSYNEQFF,TGCAGTGCTAGCGGGGGCTCCTACAATGAGCAGTTCTTC